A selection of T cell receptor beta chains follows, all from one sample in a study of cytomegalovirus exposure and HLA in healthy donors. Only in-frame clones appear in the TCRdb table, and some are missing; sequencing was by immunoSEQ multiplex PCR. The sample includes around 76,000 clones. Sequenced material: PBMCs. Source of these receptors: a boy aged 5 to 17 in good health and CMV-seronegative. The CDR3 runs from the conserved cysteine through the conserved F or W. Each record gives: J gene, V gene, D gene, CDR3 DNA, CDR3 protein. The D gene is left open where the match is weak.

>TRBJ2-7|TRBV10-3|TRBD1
TGTGCCATCAGTGAGGTTGGACAGGGCGAGCAGTACTTC
CAISEVGQGEQYF
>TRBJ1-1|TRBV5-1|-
TGCGCCAGCAGCCACGACGGACTGGAAGTTGAAGCTTTCTTT
CASSHDGLEVEAFF
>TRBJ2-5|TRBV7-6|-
TGTGCCAGCAGCTTAGCGGGGGGGCAAATTCTAGAGACCCAGTACTTC
CASSLAGGQILETQYF
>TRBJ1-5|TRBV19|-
TGTGCCAGTAGTAGGGGAGGAGGGAGCAATCAGCCCCAGCATTTT
CASSRGGGSNQPQHF
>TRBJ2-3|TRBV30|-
TGTGCCTGGAGCCTGCTGGGGAGGGATACGCAGTATTTT
CAWSLLGRDTQYF
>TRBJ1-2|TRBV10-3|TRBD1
TGTGCCATCAGTGCGGGACAGATCTATGGCTACACCTTC
CAISAGQIYGYTF
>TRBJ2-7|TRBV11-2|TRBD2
TGTGCCAGCAGCTTAGGACTAGCGGGGGGCTTGTTCGGTCCCTACGAGCAGTACTTC
CASSLGLAGGLFGPYEQYF
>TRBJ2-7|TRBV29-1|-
TGCAGCGTTGAACGAACCTACCCCTACGAGCAGTACTTC
CSVERTYPYEQYF
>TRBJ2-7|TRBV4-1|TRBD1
TGCGCCAGCAGCCAAGACCGGGACAGGGGCTACGAGCAGTACTTC
CASSQDRDRGYEQYF
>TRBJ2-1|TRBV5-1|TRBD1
TGCGCCAGCAGCTTGGTGCCTCAGGGGACAGGGAATGAGCAGTTCTTC
CASSLVPQGTGNEQFF
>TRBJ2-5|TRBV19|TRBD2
TGTGCCAGTAGTCGAGCGGGGGGCGTCCAAGAGACCCAGTACTTC
CASSRAGGVQETQYF
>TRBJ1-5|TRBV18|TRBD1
TGTGCCAGCTCACCCGGACAGGATCAGCCCCAGCATTTT
CASSPGQDQPQHF
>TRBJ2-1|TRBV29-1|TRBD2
TGCAGCGTCCGGGAGGCGGGGGATGAGCAGTTCTTC
CSVREAGDEQFF
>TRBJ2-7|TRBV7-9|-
TGTGCCAGCAGCTCCCCGATCGGGAACTCCTACGAGCAGTACTTC
CASSSPIGNSYEQYF
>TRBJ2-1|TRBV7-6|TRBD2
TGTGCCAGCAGCTCTAGGACTAGCGCTGACAATGAGCAGTTCTTC
CASSSRTSADNEQFF
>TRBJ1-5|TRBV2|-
TGTGCCAGCAGTGACGGGGGATCTTTTTACAATCAGCCCCAGCATTTT
CASSDGGSFYNQPQHF
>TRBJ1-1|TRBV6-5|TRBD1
TGTGCCAGCAGTTACGGGGACAGCACTGAAGCTTTCTTT
CASSYGDSTEAFF
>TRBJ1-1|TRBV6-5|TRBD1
TGTGCCAGCAGAAATACAGGGGACACTGAAGCTTTCTTT
CASRNTGDTEAFF
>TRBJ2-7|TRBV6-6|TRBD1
TGTGCCAGCAGTTACCTACAGGGGGCCTACGAGCAGTACTTC
CASSYLQGAYEQYF
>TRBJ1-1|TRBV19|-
TGTGCCAGTAGTTTCCAGGGTGCCACTGAAGCTTTCTTT
CASSFQGATEAFF
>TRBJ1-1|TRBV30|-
TGTGCCTGGAGTAGGCCAGGCACTGAAGCTTTCTTT
CAWSRPGTEAFF
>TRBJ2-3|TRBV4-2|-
TGTGCCAGCAGCCAAGAGACAGAGAATACAGATACGCAGTATTTT
CASSQETENTDTQYF
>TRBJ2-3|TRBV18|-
TGTGCCAGCTCAGCCAGGGGAGTAACAGATACGCAGTATTTT
CASSARGVTDTQYF
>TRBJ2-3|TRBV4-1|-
TGCGCCAGCAGCCAAGATTTGAGTCATGGGCTAGCGTACACAGATACGCAGTATTTT
CASSQDLSHGLAYTDTQYF
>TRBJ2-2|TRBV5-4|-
TGTGCCAGCAGCCCGGAGGTAGCTAGTATTAACACCGGGGAGCTGTTTTTT
CASSPEVASINTGELFF
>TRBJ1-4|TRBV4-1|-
TGCGCCAGCAGCCAAGCACAGGGAGCAACTAATGAAAAACTGTTTTTT
CASSQAQGATNEKLFF